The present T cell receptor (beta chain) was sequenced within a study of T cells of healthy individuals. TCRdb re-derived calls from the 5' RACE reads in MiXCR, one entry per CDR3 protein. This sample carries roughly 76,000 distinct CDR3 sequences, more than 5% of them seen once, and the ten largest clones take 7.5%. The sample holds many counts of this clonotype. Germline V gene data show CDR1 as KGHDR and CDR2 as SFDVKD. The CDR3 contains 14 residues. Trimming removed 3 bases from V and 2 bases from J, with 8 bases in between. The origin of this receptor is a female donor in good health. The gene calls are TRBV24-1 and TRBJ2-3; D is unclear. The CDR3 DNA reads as TGTGCCACCAGTGATCCCCATTCCACAGATACGCAGTATTTT. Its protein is CATSDPHSTDTQYF.